Below, 27 T cell receptor beta chains from the same sample are listed, as sequenced in a study of early stage breast cancer tumors. Using immunoSEQ multiplex PCR, the repertoire was profiled, and TCRdb retains in-frame clones only, with some absent. In the table there are 30,000 to 40,000 clones, over 65% of which are singletons. What was sequenced was blood. The receptors were gathered from a person in their 60s with breast cancer.

This clone was seen a single time. The chain links TRBV5-1 to TRBJ2-7; the match to TRBD1 covers 8 bases. Germline V lookup: CDR1 SGHRS, CDR2 YFSETQ. V gave up 4 bases and J gave up 1 base; unmatched junction bases: 10. This CDR3 has 16 residues. CDR3 in amino acids: CASSLARGQESYEQYF. As DNA, the CDR3 is TGCGCCAGCAGCCTCGCCCGGGGACAGGAGTCCTACGAGCAGTACTTC.

The chain combines TRBV30 with TRBJ2-7; possibly TRBD1 or TRBD2 for D (6 bases each). CDR3 length: 10 amino acids. Germline V gives CDR1 GTSNPN, CDR2 SVGIG (reference sequence). Trimming pared 6 bases from V and 6 bases from J, leaving 9 bases between. The CDR3 DNA sequence: TGTGCCTGTGGGGGGCGCGAGCAGTACTTC. Translation: CACGGREQYF. Filled out from reference TRBV30 and TRBJ2-7, the complete variable domain reads SQTIHQWPATLVQPVGSPLSLECTVEGTSNPNLYWYRQAAGRGLQLLFYSVGIGQISSEVPQNLSASRPQDRQFILSSKKLLLSDSGFYLCACGGREQYFGPGTRLTVT.

CDR3 DNA: TGTGCCAGCAGCTCCGACCCTTCTCTAGCAGGGGCCTACGAGCAGTACTTC. Amino acids: CASSSDPSLAGAYEQYF. V is TRBV7-9 and J is TRBJ2-7; D possibly corresponds to TRBD1 (6 bases). The CDR3 spans 17 residues. Germline values: CDR1 SEHNR, CDR2 FQNEAQ (reference sequence). V lost 4 bases and J 2 bases, leaving 21 bases between the germline ends.

The V and J genes are TRBV6-1 and TRBJ2-1; TRBD1 matches at 9 bases. The CDR3 consists of 14 residues. In germline, CDR1 is MNHNS, CDR2 SASEGT. Unmatched junction bases numbered 4, after V lost 8 bases and J lost 2 bases. The CDR3 loop reads CASENRGPYNEQFF. In DNA, the CDR3 is TGTGCCAGCGAGAACAGGGGGCCCTACAATGAGCAGTTCTTC.

The chain uses TRBV28 and TRBJ1-5, with D possibly being TRBD1 (5 bases). The CDR3 is made up of 12 amino acids. V lost 7 bases to trimming and J lost 11 bases, with 15 bases between them. Germline V gene sequence: CDR1 MDHEN, CDR2 SYDVKM. The CDR3 is CASTPPVGAQHF. The CDR3 region has the DNA TGTGCCAGCACCCCTCCCGTAGGGGCCCAGCATTTT.

CDR3: CASSVKRQGTKNIQYF. CDR3 bases: TGTGCCAGCAGCGTCAAGCGACAGGGAACCAAAAACATTCAGTACTTC. J is TRBJ2-4 and V is TRBV11-1, with 7 bases identical to TRBD1. This CDR3 contains 16 residues. Unmatched junction bases numbered 9, after V lost 5 bases and J lost 2 bases. Germline CDR1 reads SGHAT; CDR2 reads FQDESV (reference sequence).

This chain joins TRBV6-5 and TRBJ2-5; the match to TRBD2 covers 8 bases. The CDR3 is 14 amino acids. V lost 5 bases and J lost 5; bases outside the gene matches: 7. CDR1 and CDR2 from the germline V gene are MNHEY and SVGAGI. The CDR3 sequence: CASSKGLVGETQYF. For the CDR3, the DNA is TGTGCCAGCAGTAAGGGACTAGTGGGGGAGACCCAGTACTTC.

The chain has TRBV4-2 and TRBJ1-3; D gene unclear. The CDR3 has 15 amino acids. The V gene's germline CDR1 is LGHNA and CDR2 YNFKEQ. V was clipped by 4 bases and J by 3 bases, with 13 bases between them. In DNA form, the CDR3 reads TGTGCCAGCAGCCTGGAGGGAGGGAATGGAAACACCATATATTTT. Amino acid sequence: CASSLEGGNGNTIYF.

Only one count was recorded for this clone. This chain connects TRBV19 to TRBJ2-7, with 8 bases aligning to TRBD2. The CDR3 spans 12 residues. Germline assignment: CDR1 LNHDA and CDR2 SQIVND (reference sequence). With V trimmed by 3 bases and J by 6 bases, 1 base remained unmatched. CDR3 in DNA: TGTGCCAGTAGTATTCGGGGGGGCGAGCAGTACTTC. Its protein is CASSIRGGEQYF.

This clone was counted only a few times. The chain recombines TRBV6-6 with TRBJ1-5, with D uncertain. The CDR3 consists of 14 residues. Germline V gives CDR1 MNHNY, CDR2 SVGAGI (reference sequence). The V and J ends lost 0 bases and 2 bases respectively, with 5 bases between them. CDR3 DNA sequence: TGTGCCAGCAGTTACTCTGGTGGCAATCAGCCCCAGCATTTT. Protein: CASSYSGGNQPQHF.

In its sample, this clone was seen a few times. CDR3 loop: CASSFTYEQYF. The CDR3 coding sequence is TGTGCCAGCAGTTTTACCTACGAGCAGTACTTC. The V and J genes are TRBV6-1 and TRBJ2-7, with D uncertain. CDR3 size: 11 residues. V dropped 5 bases and J dropped 2 bases, with 4 bases sitting between them. Germline lookup yields CDR1 MNHNS and CDR2 SASEGT.

The chain combines TRBV5-1 with TRBJ2-7, with D perhaps matching TRBD2 (6 bases). Trimming stripped 4 bases from V and 6 bases from J, with 23 bases between. Germline V lookup: CDR1 SGHRS, CDR2 YFSETQ. The CDR3 covers 16 residues. CDR3 in amino acids: CASSPDRRERGGEQYF. The CDR3 nucleotides read TGCGCCAGCAGCCCAGATAGGAGGGAGAGGGGCGGCGAGCAGTACTTC.

In this sample, this clone turned up a few times. V usage is TRBV6-1 and J usage is TRBJ1-2, with TRBD1 matching over 7 bases. CDR1 MNHNS and CDR2 SASEGT come from the germline V gene. There are 14 residues in the CDR3. The V segment lost 0 bases and the J segment 5 bases; nucleotides outside the gene matches: 3. The CDR3 DNA sequence: TGTGCCAGCAGTGAAGCGATGACAGGGTATGGCTACACCTTC. Its protein is CASSEAMTGYGYTF.

The chain combines TRBV4-1 with TRBJ1-2, with 11 bases matching TRBD1. CDR1 MGHRA and CDR2 YSYEKL come from the germline V gene. The V gene end was trimmed by 0 bases and the J gene end by 4 bases; junction bases not matched to a gene: 19. This CDR3 is 21 amino acids long. The DNA for the CDR3 is TGCGCCAGCAGCCAAGATAAGGTGGCGGGACAGGGGGATTTTACTGGCTATGGCTACACCTTC. Translating gives CASSQDKVAGQGDFTGYGYTF.

J is TRBJ2-5 and V is TRBV7-2, with TRBD2 matching over 15 bases. V lost 4 bases and J lost 2; bases outside the gene matches: 5. CDR3 length: 17 residues. Germline values: CDR1 SGHTA, CDR2 FQGNSA. CDR3 amino acids: CASSSAGLAGGQETQYF. CDR3 DNA sequence: TGTGCCAGCAGCTCGGCCGGACTAGCGGGAGGGCAAGAGACCCAGTACTTC.

The chain recombines TRBV7-9 with TRBJ2-7, with D tentatively TRBD1 or TRBD2 (6 bases each). Germline CDR1 and CDR2: SEHNR and FQNEAQ (reference sequence). V was clipped by 5 bases and J by 5 bases, with 19 bases between them. This CDR3 comprises 15 residues. The CDR3 loop reads CASSPTGGGRDEQYF. DNA of the CDR3: TGTGCCAGCAGCCCGACCGGTGGGGGGCGGGACGAGCAGTACTTC. Looking up the rest from reference TRBV7-9 and TRBJ2-7 gives the full variable domain: DTGVSQNPRHKITKRGQNVTFRCDPISEHNRLYWYRQTLGQGPEFLTYFQNEAQLEKSRLLSDRFSAERPKGSFSTLEIQRTEQGDSAMYLCASSPTGGGRDEQYFGPGTRLTVT.

The chain recombines TRBV5-4 with TRBJ2-1; tentatively, D is TRBD2 (5 bases). Germline-derived CDR1 and CDR2 are SGHNT and YYREEE (reference sequence). The CDR3 consists of 14 residues. V lost 7 bases and J 2 bases, leaving 13 bases between the germline ends. The CDR3 here is CASSWGVAYNEQFF. DNA for the CDR3: TGTGCCAGCTCCTGGGGAGTAGCCTACAATGAGCAGTTCTTC.

The sample holds one count of this clone. The J gene is TRBJ2-1, the V gene TRBV28; D is ambiguous. In germline, CDR1 is MDHEN, CDR2 SYDVKM. CDR3 length: 14 amino acids. V was pared by 8 bases and J by 0 bases, with 11 bases between. CDR3 loop: CASRPPGSYNEQFF. The CDR3 DNA is TGTGCCAGCCGCCCCCCGGGCTCCTACAATGAGCAGTTCTTC.

This chain links TRBV5-1 with TRBJ1-3, with D hard to call. The CDR3 extends over 15 amino acids. Germline V lookup: CDR1 SGHRS, CDR2 YFSETQ. With 1 base removed from V and 2 bases from J, the gap between germline ends came to 10 bases. The CDR3 DNA reads TGCGCCAGCAGCTTGCAGACCAGCCCTGGAAACACCATATATTTT. This encodes CASSLQTSPGNTIYF.

The CDR3 coding sequence is TGTGCCAGCAGTTACGGGCGGTCTGGAAACACCATATATTTT. It translates to CASSYGRSGNTIYF. The J gene is TRBJ1-3, the V gene TRBV6-5; D not resolved. In germline, CDR1 is MNHEY, CDR2 SVGAGI. With 2 bases removed from V and 1 base from J, the gap between germline ends came to 6 bases. There are 14 residues in the CDR3.

This sequence joins TRBV29-1 and TRBJ1-1; no definite D call. Germline CDR1 is SQVTM and CDR2 is ANQGSEA. The CDR3 contains 12 residues. V gave up 6 bases and J gave up 1 base, with 9 bases separating them. CDR3 sequence reads: CSVAPQNTEAFF. The CDR3 nucleotides read TGCAGCGTAGCGCCGCAGAACACTGAAGCTTTCTTT.

This sequence joins TRBV28 and TRBJ1-2, with D hard to call. The CDR3 sequence is 11 residues long. The V end lost 7 bases, the J end lost 1 base, and 4 bases lay between the germline ends. Germline CDR1 is MDHEN and CDR2 is SYDVKM. The CDR3 nucleotides are TGTGCCAGCAATTTTAACTATGGCTACACCTTC. Amino acid sequence: CASNFNYGYTF.

The J gene is TRBJ1-5, the V gene TRBV19; the D gene is possibly TRBD1 (5 bases). The CDR3 has 15 amino acids. Deletions cut 8 bases from V and 4 bases from J, with 18 bases between. Germline CDR1 reads LNHDA; CDR2 reads SQIVND (reference sequence). CDR3 in amino acids: CASGTWGEGNQPQHF. CDR3 bases: TGTGCCAGTGGCACTTGGGGGGAGGGTAATCAGCCCCAGCATTTT. The variable domain in full, with the rest retrieved from reference TRBV19 and TRBJ1-5, is DGGITQSPKYLFRKEGQNVTLSCEQNLNHDAMYWYRQDPGQGLRLIYYSQIVNDFQKGDIAEGYSVSREKKESFPLTVTSAQKNPTAFYLCASGTWGEGNQPQHFGDGTRLSIL.

V gene TRBV4-1 combines with J gene TRBJ2-2; 7 nucleotides align to TRBD2. Per the germline V gene, CDR1 is MGHRA and CDR2 is YSYEKL. This CDR3 spans 15 amino acids. V dropped 4 bases and J dropped 4; count of bases not matched to a gene: 6. In DNA, the CDR3 is TGCGCCAGCAGCCGATCCGGGACTACCACCGGGGAGCTGTTTTTT. Amino acids: CASSRSGTTTGELFF.

This clone appeared a single time. The chain employs TRBV5-1 and TRBJ2-5; D may be TRBD2 (7 bases). The CDR3 consists of 15 residues. Trimming pared 1 base from V and 1 base from J, leaving 11 bases between. CDR1 is SGHRS and CDR2 is YFSETQ in the germline V gene. The CDR3 region is CASSLRGRVQETQYF. CDR3 DNA sequence: TGCGCCAGCAGCTTGAGGGGGAGGGTCCAAGAGACCCAGTACTTC.

The chain joins TRBV6-1 to TRBJ2-5; a weak D match, TRBD1 (5 bases). Looked up from germline, CDR1 is MNHNS and CDR2 is SASEGT. Trimming removed 1 base from V and 6 bases from J, with 15 bases in between. This CDR3 is built from 15 residues. CDR3 coding DNA: TGTGCCAGCAGTGAAGTTCTGGGTTGGGGCCAGACCCAGTACTTC. The encoded protein is CASSEVLGWGQTQYF.

This chain joins TRBV7-9 and TRBJ2-3, with 9 bases aligning to TRBD2. CDR3 length: 14 amino acids. The V segment lost 5 bases and the J segment 6 bases; nucleotides outside the gene matches: 6. Germline CDR1 SEHNR, CDR2 FQNEAQ (reference sequence). CDR3 protein: CASSHSGSRDTQYF. DNA for the CDR3: TGTGCCAGCAGCCATAGCGGGAGCAGGGATACGCAGTATTTT.